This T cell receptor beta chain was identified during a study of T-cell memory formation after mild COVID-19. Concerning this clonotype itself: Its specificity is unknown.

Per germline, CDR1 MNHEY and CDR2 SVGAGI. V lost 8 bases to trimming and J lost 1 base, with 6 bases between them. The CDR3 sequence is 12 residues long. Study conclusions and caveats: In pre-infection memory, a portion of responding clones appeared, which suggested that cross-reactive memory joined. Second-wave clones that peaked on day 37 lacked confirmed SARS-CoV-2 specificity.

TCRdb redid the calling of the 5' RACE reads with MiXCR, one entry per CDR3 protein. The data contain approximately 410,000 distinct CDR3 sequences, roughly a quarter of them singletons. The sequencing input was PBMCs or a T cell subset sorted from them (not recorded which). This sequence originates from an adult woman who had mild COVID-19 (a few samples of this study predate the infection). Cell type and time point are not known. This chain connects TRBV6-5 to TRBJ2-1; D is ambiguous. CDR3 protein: CASHASYNEQFF. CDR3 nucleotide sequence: TGTGCCAGCCACGCTTCCTACAATGAGCAGTTCTTC.